The present T cell receptor beta chain was sequenced within a study of neoadjuvant anti-PD-1 for oral cavity cancer. Study findings and constraints: Post-nivolumab, blood T cell clonality was significantly elevated in non-responders.

The patients had HPV-negative, locally advanced oral cavity squamous cell carcinoma. No culture or expansion preceded analysis of these blood cells. Only in-frame clones appear in the TCRdb table, and some are missing; sequencing was by immunoSEQ multiplex PCR. The sample has about 16,000 clones; about two thirds are singletons. On this clone itself: Its antigen is unknown.

The material sequenced was PBMCs, taken before nivolumab (anti-PD-1) treatment. This clonotype was obtained from a person between 40 and 85 years old with oral cavity squamous cell carcinoma.

The CDR3 region is CAISGQEIGQPQHF. For the CDR3, the DNA is TGTGCCATCAGCGGACAGGAGATAGGTCAGCCCCAGCATTTT. The V gene is TRBV10-3, the J gene TRBJ1-5, with 7 bases that match TRBD1. The CDR3 sequence is 14 residues long. V lost 6 bases, J lost 6 bases, and 8 bases stayed unmatched. Germline V gene data show CDR1 as ENHRY and CDR2 as SYGVKD.